The 19 T cell receptor beta chains below all came from one sample that was sequenced in a study of control samples from healthy donors and cancer patients. Clones were read by immunoSEQ multiplex PCR, and TCRdb kept only the in-frame ones, dropping some. The sample comprises under 85,000 clones, around 80% of which are singletons, and 11% rests with the top ten. Sequencing was carried out using PBMCs. Every receptor here comes from a man in his 60s with head and neck cancer.

The V gene is TRBV6-5, the J gene TRBJ2-3; a possible D gene is TRBD2 (5 bases). Deletions cut 10 bases from V and 2 bases from J, with 19 bases between. Per germline, CDR1 MNHEY and CDR2 SVGAGI. CDR3 length: 15 amino acids. The CDR3, as DNA: TGTGCCACCCGGCTTCGGGGAGCTATCACAGATACGCAGTATTTT. It encodes CATRLRGAITDTQYF.

The rearrangement uses TRBV6-6 and TRBJ1-2; D call uncertain. V was shortened by 4 bases and J by 0 bases, with 9 bases between the two germline ends. The CDR3 is made up of 14 amino acids. Germline V gene lookup returns CDR1 MNHNY and CDR2 SVGAGI (reference sequence). The CDR3 DNA follows: TGTGCCAGCAGTTCCTACGGGGCTAACTATGGCTACACCTTC. This gives the protein CASSSYGANYGYTF.

DNA for the CDR3: TGTGCCAGCAGCATCGACAGAAGCCCTGGAAACACCATATATTTT. Translated: CASSIDRSPGNTIYF. The chain combines TRBV6-5 with TRBJ1-3; a possible D gene is TRBD1 (5 bases). The germline V and J ends were trimmed by 6 bases and 2 bases, with 14 bases remaining between them. Germline-derived CDR1 and CDR2 are MNHEY and SVGAGI. The CDR3 extends over 15 amino acids.

V gene TRBV3-1 (or the pseudogene TRBV3-2) combines with J gene TRBJ2-6; D may be TRBD2 (6 bases). V was pared by 2 bases and J by 3 bases, with 8 bases between. From germline, CDR1 is LGHDT and CDR2 YNNKEL (reference sequence). This CDR3 comprises 15 residues. The CDR3 loop is CASSQRTNGANVLTF. The CDR3 DNA is TGTGCCAGCAGCCAACGGACTAATGGGGCCAACGTCCTGACTTTC.

V gene TRBV11-3 combines with J gene TRBJ2-4, with D perhaps being TRBD1 or TRBD2 (5 bases each). In germline, CDR1 is SGHNT, CDR2 YENEEA. The length of the CDR3 is 20 residues. Deletions cut 0 bases from V and 2 bases from J, with 23 bases between. DNA of the CDR3: TGTGCCAGCAGCTTAGATTTGGGGCTAGCAGCGCCATTTACCAAAAACATTCAGTACTTC. Translating gives CASSLDLGLAAPFTKNIQYF. Full variable domain (rest looked up from reference TRBV11-3 and TRBJ2-4): EAGVVQSPRYKIIEKKQPVAFWCNPISGHNTLYWYLQNLGQGPELLIRYENEEAVDDSQLPKDRFSAERLKGVDSTLKIQPAELGDSAVYLCASSLDLGLAAPFTKNIQYFGAGTRLSVL.

This clone is a singleton in its sample. The rearrangement uses TRBV4-2 and TRBJ2-2; 7 bases fit TRBD2. This CDR3 contains 16 residues. V dropped 0 bases and J dropped 3; count of bases not matched to a gene: 4. Germline lookup yields CDR1 LGHNA and CDR2 YNFKEQ. The CDR3 DNA sequence: TGTGCCAGCAGCCAAGATGGGGACTACCACACCGGGGAGCTGTTTTTT. Its translation: CASSQDGDYHTGELFF.

This clone was seen just once. CDR3 sequence reads: CASSLRQGEFGTQYF. DNA of the CDR3: TGTGCCAGCAGCTTAAGGCAGGGAGAGTTTGGGACCCAGTACTTC. The rearrangement joins TRBV5-4 to TRBJ2-5; TRBD1 or TRBD2 may be the D gene (5 bases each). Between the trimmed V and J ends, which lost 2 bases and 7 bases, there was a span of 18 bases. Germline loops: CDR1 SGHNT, CDR2 YYREEE (reference sequence). CDR3 size: 15 residues.

The chain couples TRBV19 to TRBJ2-3; D gene unclear. CDR3 length: 17 amino acids. Germline CDR1 LNHDA, CDR2 SQIVND (reference sequence). The V gene lost 2 bases and the J gene lost 0 bases, with 15 bases spanning the gap. DNA for the CDR3: TGTGCCAGTAGTATACTCTGGGCGGTGCCTAGCACAGATACGCAGTATTTT. It specifies CASSILWAVPSTDTQYF.

This chain joins TRBV5-1 and TRBJ1-1, with 7 nucleotides matching TRBD1. The junction had 3 bases not matched to a gene; V was cut back by 7 bases and J by 0 bases. This CDR3 contains 13 residues. The germline V gene has CDR1 SGHRS and CDR2 YFSETQ. This chain's CDR3 is CASSGQMNTEAFF. For the CDR3, the DNA is TGCGCCAGCTCGGGACAGATGAACACTGAAGCTTTCTTT.

The CDR3 DNA reads as TGTGCCAGCAGCTTAATCCAAAGGATGAATTCACCCCTCCACTTT. This translates into CASSLIQRMNSPLHF. This sequence joins TRBV7-8 and TRBJ1-6; D gene unclear. CDR1 is SGHVS, CDR2 FQNEAQ, per germline. The CDR3 length is 15 residues. Trimming removed 2 bases at V and 7 bases at J, with 12 bases between.

This chain connects TRBV6-6 to TRBJ2-1; D perhaps matches TRBD2 (6 bases). V was clipped by 0 bases and J by 7 bases, with 13 bases between them. In germline, CDR1 is MNHNY, CDR2 SVGAGI (reference sequence). The CDR3 is made up of 15 amino acids. CDR3 region: CASSYSSREGNEQFF. The CDR3, as DNA: TGTGCCAGCAGTTACTCCTCGCGGGAAGGGAATGAGCAGTTCTTC.

The DNA of the CDR3 is TGCGCCAGCAGCCCGAGCGGGAGAAGTTCGGGCGAGCAGTACTTC. Its protein product is CASSPSGRSSGEQYF. The chain links TRBV5-1 to TRBJ2-7; the match to TRBD2 covers 8 bases. V was clipped by 4 bases and J by 6 bases; unmatched bases: 12. This CDR3 spans 15 amino acids. Germline CDR1 SGHRS, CDR2 YFSETQ. Using reference TRBV5-1 and TRBJ2-7 for the parts outside the CDR3, the full variable domain is KAGVTQTPRYLIKTRGQQVTLSCSPISGHRSVSWYQQTPGQGLQFLFEYFSETQRNKGNFPGRFSGRQFSNSRSEMNVSTLELGDSALYLCASSPSGRSSGEQYFGPGTRLTVT.

This clone has more than one count but fewer than ten. The J gene is TRBJ2-1, the V gene TRBV5-1, with 13 bases identical to TRBD2. V gave up 0 bases and J gave up 6 bases; unmatched junction bases: 3. Germline V gene sequence: CDR1 SGHRS, CDR2 YFSETQ. The CDR3 spans 16 residues. The CDR3 is CASSLGGLAGANEQFF. In DNA, the CDR3 is TGCGCCAGCAGCTTGGGAGGACTAGCGGGAGCCAATGAGCAGTTCTTC.

This rearrangement joins TRBV30 to TRBJ2-3; TRBD1 aligns across 7 bases. Germline-derived CDR1 and CDR2 are GTSNPN and SVGIG (reference sequence). This CDR3 is 15 amino acids long. After removal of 1 base from V and 3 bases from J, the junction contained 7 bases not matched to a gene. The CDR3 spells CAWSGTGARTDTQYF. The DNA for the CDR3 is TGTGCCTGGAGTGGAACAGGGGCAAGGACAGATACGCAGTATTTT.

The chain joins TRBV5-6 to TRBJ1-1, with a tentative D call TRBD1 (6 bases). There are 14 residues in the CDR3. Trimming cost V 3 bases and J 5 bases, with 14 bases left between them. Germline-derived CDR1 and CDR2 are SGHDT and YYEEEE. The CDR3 protein is CASSWGHRVTEAFF. DNA of the CDR3: TGTGCCAGCAGCTGGGGACACCGAGTTACTGAAGCTTTCTTT.

J is TRBJ1-6 and V is TRBV5-1, with 10 bases aligning to TRBD1. The CDR3 has 14 amino acids. Germline V gene sequence: CDR1 SGHRS, CDR2 YFSETQ. V dropped 4 bases and J dropped 7; count of bases not matched to a gene: 2. In DNA form, the CDR3 reads TGCGCCAGCAGCCAGGGACAGGGGAATTCACCCCTCCACTTT. Translated: CASSQGQGNSPLHF.

The J gene is TRBJ2-7, the V gene TRBV6-6; D is possibly TRBD2 (6 bases). The CDR3 is made up of 15 amino acids. CDR1 is MNHNY and CDR2 is SVGAGI in the germline V gene (reference sequence). V was pared by 2 bases and J by 3 bases, with 14 bases between. The CDR3 loop reads CASSYTGDKGYEQYF. The CDR3 DNA is TGTGCCAGCAGTTACACGGGAGATAAAGGCTACGAGCAGTACTTC.

This clone was observed a few times. The germline gene is not matched at one end of the junction; a read error may be the cause. The V and J genes are TRBV29-1 and TRBJ2-1, with D unresolved. The CDR3 length is 18 residues. Germline assignment: CDR1 SQVTM and CDR2 ANQGSEA. CDR3 DNA sequence: TGCAGCGTTACCACGGTCATTGGAACAAGGATATCTTACAGTGAGCAGTTCTTC. Translated: CSVTTVIGTRISYSEQFF.

The chain is built from TRBV19 and TRBJ1-2; D is unresolved. There are 15 residues in the CDR3. Per the germline V gene, CDR1 is LNHDA and CDR2 is SQIVND (reference sequence). V lost 4 bases and J 2 bases, leaving 14 bases between the germline ends. DNA for the CDR3: TGTGCCAGTAGTACCCAGAGGGCTCGGAACTATGGCTACACCTTC. It translates to CASSTQRARNYGYTF.